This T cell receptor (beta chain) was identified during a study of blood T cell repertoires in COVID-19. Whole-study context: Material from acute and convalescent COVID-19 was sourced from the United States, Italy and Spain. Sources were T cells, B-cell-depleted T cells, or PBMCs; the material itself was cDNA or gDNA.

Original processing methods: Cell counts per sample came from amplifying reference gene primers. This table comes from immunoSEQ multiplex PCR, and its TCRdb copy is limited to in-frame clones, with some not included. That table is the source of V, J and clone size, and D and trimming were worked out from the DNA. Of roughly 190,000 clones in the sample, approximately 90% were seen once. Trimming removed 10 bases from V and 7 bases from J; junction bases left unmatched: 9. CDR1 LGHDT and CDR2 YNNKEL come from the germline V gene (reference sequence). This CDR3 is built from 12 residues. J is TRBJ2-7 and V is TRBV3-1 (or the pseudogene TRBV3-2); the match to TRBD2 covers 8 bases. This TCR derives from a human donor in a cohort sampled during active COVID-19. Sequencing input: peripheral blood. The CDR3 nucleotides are TGTGCCACCCGGGGGGGGGTAGGAGAGCAGTACTTC. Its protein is CATRGGVGEQYF.